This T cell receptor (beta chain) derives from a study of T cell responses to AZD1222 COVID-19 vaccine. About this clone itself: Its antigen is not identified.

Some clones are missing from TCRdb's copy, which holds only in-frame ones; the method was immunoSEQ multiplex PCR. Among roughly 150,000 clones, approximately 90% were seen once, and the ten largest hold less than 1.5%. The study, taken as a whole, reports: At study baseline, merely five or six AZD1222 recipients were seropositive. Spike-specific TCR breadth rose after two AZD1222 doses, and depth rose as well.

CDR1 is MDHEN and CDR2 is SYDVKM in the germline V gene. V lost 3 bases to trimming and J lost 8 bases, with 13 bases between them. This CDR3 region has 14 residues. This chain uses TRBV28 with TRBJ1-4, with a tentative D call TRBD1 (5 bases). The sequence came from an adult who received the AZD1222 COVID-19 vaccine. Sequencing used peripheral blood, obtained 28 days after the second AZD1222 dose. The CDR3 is CASSLWQGGEKLFF. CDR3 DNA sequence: TGTGCCAGCAGTTTGTGGCAGGGTGGCGAAAAACTGTTTTTT.